This entry concerns a single T cell receptor beta chain. What it recognizes is unknown. The V end was cut by 1 base, the J end by 4 bases, with 8 bases between. Germline V gives CDR1 LGHNA, CDR2 YNFKEQ. CDR3 length: 13 residues. This entry belongs to a study of T cell repertoires in cytomegalovirus infection. TCRdb recomputed calls from the reads with MiXCR, one row per CDR3 protein. This sample has some 130,000 distinct CDR3 sequences; roughly a quarter occur once, and the top ten carry 30% to 35%. This TCR came from a human donor in good health (CMV status not recorded). Some clones in this sample may be carry-over from other donors' samples. Sequencing was carried out using PBMCs, sequenced either directly or after in vitro stimulation (not recorded which). The chain links TRBV4-2 to TRBJ2-7; D unclear. The CDR3: CASSQVLSYEQYF. The CDR3 DNA reads as TGTGCCAGCAGCCAAGTCCTTTCATACGAGCAGTACTTC.